This T cell receptor (beta chain) came from a study of cytomegalovirus exposure and HLA in healthy donors. Overall study results and limits: In a later analysis, first-cohort TCR clusters were found to tend to co-occur in the 100 to 150 validation repertoires.

While the first cohort had around 700 subjects, the donors belonged to the separate validation cohort of about 120 subjects. This table comes from immunoSEQ multiplex PCR, and its TCRdb copy is limited to in-frame clones, with some not included. Of 160,000 or so clones in the sample, over 80% were seen once. Comments on this clone: What it recognizes is unknown.

The receptor comes from a man aged 25-45 years in good health and CMV-seropositive. The sequenced material came from PBMCs.

CDR3 loop: CASSYGASSGNTIYF. The DNA of the CDR3 is TGTGCCAGCAGTTACGGAGCGAGCTCTGGAAACACCATATATTTT. The chain carries TRBV6-5 and TRBJ1-3; D uncertain. The CDR3 has 15 residues. Trimming removed 2 bases at V and 0 bases at J, with 8 bases between. Germline CDR1 reads MNHEY; CDR2 reads SVGAGI.